This T cell receptor beta chain comes out of a study of Graves' ophthalmopathy and Graves' hyperthyroidism. As the template, RNA transcripts were used to amplify TCR beta CDR3 regions. HTBI primers were used in a first-round RT-PCR, which preceded a second-round multiplex PCR. TCRdb reanalysed the multiplex PCR reads using MiXCR and keeps one entry per CDR3 protein. The sample lists 350,000 to 450,000 distinct CDR3 sequences; about a sixth were seen once. Orbital computed tomography, together with clinical symptoms, serum thyroxine, TRAb and thyroid ultrasound, was used for diagnosis. The PBMCs had their origin in around 10 ml of fresh peripheral blood. At least ten counts were recorded for this clonotype. Its antigen is currently unknown. Study outcomes and limitations: Among thyroid clonotypes expanded above 0.001 frequency, most also appeared in blood.

After removal of 5 bases from V and 4 bases from J, the junction contained 3 bases not matched to a gene. Germline V lookup: CDR1 DFQATT, CDR2 SNEGSKA (reference sequence). The CDR3 is 14 amino acids. The chain has TRBV20-1 and TRBJ2-2; TRBD1 matches at 11 bases. The receptor was isolated from a woman in her late teens or twenties with Graves' ophthalmopathy. The specimen was peripheral blood. CDR3 sequence reads: CSARTGGITGELFF. The CDR3 DNA follows: TGCAGTGCTCGGACAGGGGGCATCACCGGGGAGCTGTTTTTT.